This TCR beta chain appears in the sequencing data of a study of T-cell memory formation after mild COVID-19. The wider study: Largely donor-specific sequence clusters came from a couple of donors. The study's findings and limits: CD4+ clones that contracted lay mainly in CM and EM; CD8+ ones lay in EMRA. Nothing confirmed that second-wave clones peaking on day 37 were specific for SARS-CoV-2. CD4/CD8 balance held among clones contracting day 15 to 85, and later expanders leaned CD4+.

TCRdb fed the 5' RACE reads into MiXCR, producing one record per CDR3 protein. The sample has around 510,000 distinct CDR3 sequences, less than 25% seen once. Concerning this clonotype itself: As yet, its antigen is unknown.

The V and J ends lost 8 bases and 4 bases, in that order; junction bases with no gene match: 9. CDR3 size: 14 residues. The V gene's germline CDR1 is LNHDA and CDR2 SQIVND (reference sequence). This sequence joins TRBV19 and TRBJ1-1; 8 nucleotides align to TRBD1. This receptor was taken from an adult woman who had mild COVID-19 (a few samples of this study predate the infection). Cell type and time point are not known. The specimen was PBMCs or a T cell subset sorted from them (not recorded which). The DNA for the CDR3 is TGTGCCAGTGCCGAGCAGGGGGCGAGCACTGAAGCTTTCTTT. Residues: CASAEQGASTEAFF.